At least ten counts were recorded for the clone carrying this T cell receptor (beta chain). One junction end does not reproduce the germline sequence, and a read error may be involved. This specimen belongs to a study of T-cell memory formation after mild COVID-19. The germline gives CDR1 SGHRS, CDR2 YFSETQ. CDR3 length equals 14 residues. TCRdb analysed the 5' RACE reads with MiXCR anew, one entry per CDR3 protein. The sample lists tens of thousands of distinct CDR3 sequences; approximately 15% were seen once. The clonotype comes from an adult woman who had mild COVID-19 (a few samples of this study predate the infection). Cell type and time point are not known. This chain connects TRBV5-1 to TRBJ2-7; 8 bases fit TRBD1. Input material: PBMCs or a T cell subset sorted from them (not recorded which). The CDR3 DNA reads as TGTGCCAGTAGTTTCGGGACAGGCTCCTACGAGCAGTACTTC. As protein: CASSFGTGSYEQYF.